The subject of this entry is one TCR beta chain. Its matching antigen is unknown. These data come from a study of T cell repertoires in cytomegalovirus infection. Whole-study findings and limits: The cumulative frequency of public TCR beta families identified carriers of CMV plus the relevant HLA.

Each CDR3 protein is one row after TCRdb ran MiXCR on the reads. This sample carries a few hundred thousand distinct CDR3 sequences, approximately 40% of them seen once, and the ten largest clones take 48%. Trimming took off 6 bases at V and 3 bases at J, with 11 bases between the two ends. This CDR3 comprises 13 residues. CDR1 and CDR2 (germline): KGHSH, LQKENI. Source: cultured PBMCs, taken from culture after CMV antigen stimulation. The receptor was derived from a human donor in good health (CMV status not recorded). Some clones in this sample may be carry-over from other donors' samples. This chain joins TRBV18 and TRBJ1-1; tentative D call: TRBD1 (5 bases). DNA of the CDR3: TGTGCCAGCTCCCCTGGCAGGGACACTGAAGCTTTCTTT. Protein sequence: CASSPGRDTEAFF.